Below, 21 T cell receptor beta chains from the same sample are listed, as sequenced in a study of blood T cell repertoires in COVID-19. Produced via immunoSEQ multiplex PCR; TCRdb's table is partial and in-frame only. Of about 160,000 clones in the sample, roughly 80% were seen once. Source material: PBMCs or T cells enriched from blood (not recorded which). The origin of the receptors is a woman between 40 and 50 years old with acute COVID-19.

The DNA of the CDR3 is TGTGCCAGCAGCCCCGGACAGGGAATTAATCTATGGGAAGCTTTCTTT. Protein sequence: CASSPGQGINLWEAFF. V usage is TRBV7-2 and J usage is TRBJ1-1, with 8 bases identical to TRBD1. The germline gives CDR1 SGHTA, CDR2 FQGNSA. Trimming cost V 5 bases and J 8 bases; bases outside gene matches: 16. This CDR3 has 16 residues.

The chain employs TRBV5-6 and TRBJ2-7, with 7 bases fitting TRBD2. Germline V CDR1 and CDR2: SGHDT, YYEEEE. This CDR3 contains 13 residues. V was pared by 2 bases and J by 6 bases, with 5 bases of the junction left unmatched. CDR3 DNA: TGTGCCAGCAGCTTTTTGACGGGGGGCGAGCAGTACTTC. Translating gives CASSFLTGGEQYF.

This chain uses TRBV5-4 with TRBJ2-2; TRBD2 might be the D (6 bases). Germline V gene sequence: CDR1 SGHNT, CDR2 YYREEE (reference sequence). This CDR3 has 14 amino acids. Trimming shortened V by 4 bases and J by 1 base, and 8 bases separated the two germline ends. CDR3 in amino acids: CASSQAGNTGELFF. For the CDR3, the DNA is TGTGCCAGCAGCCAAGCGGGGAACACCGGGGAGCTGTTTTTT.

The chain joins TRBV2 to TRBJ1-4, with a possible D match to TRBD1 (5 bases). Trimming shortened V by 1 base and J by 8 bases, and 14 bases separated the two germline ends. The CDR3 sequence is 15 residues long. Germline V lookup: CDR1 SNHLY, CDR2 FYNNEI. The DNA of the CDR3 is TGTGCCAGCAGTGAAGTTCGCAGGGCGGGGGAAAAACTGTTTTTT. Protein product: CASSEVRRAGEKLFF. Full variable domain (remainder filled in from reference TRBV2 and TRBJ1-4): EPEVTQTPSHQVTQMGQEVILRCVPISNHLYFYWYRQILGQKVEFLVSFYNNEISEKSEIFDDQFSVERPDGSNFTLKIRSTKLEDSAMYFCASSEVRRAGEKLFFGSGTQLSVL.

The chain combines TRBV27 with TRBJ1-5; no reliable D call. The V end lost 4 bases, the J end lost 0 bases, and 13 bases lay between the germline ends. The length of the CDR3 is 16 residues. Per germline, CDR1 MNHEY and CDR2 SMNVEV (reference sequence). Written as DNA, the CDR3 is TGTGCCAGCAGTTCCCGTGGAGTCGATAGCAATCAGCCCCAGCATTTT. It translates to CASSSRGVDSNQPQHF.

The gene calls are TRBV7-9 and TRBJ1-2, with 8 bases aligning to TRBD1. The CDR3 is made up of 19 amino acids. The ends lost 3 bases at V and 2 bases at J; junction bases unmatched: 17. Germline CDR1 is SEHNR and CDR2 is FQNEAQ (reference sequence). The CDR3 loop is CASSFGFGTGRGRNYGYTF. CDR3 sequence (DNA): TGTGCCAGCAGCTTTGGGTTCGGGACAGGCCGCGGTCGCAACTATGGCTACACCTTC.

V gene TRBV6-4 combines with J gene TRBJ1-5, with 10 bases matching TRBD1. This CDR3 is built from 17 residues. Germline loops: CDR1 MRHNA, CDR2 SNTAGT. After removal of 5 bases from V and 1 base from J, the junction contained 8 bases not matched to a gene. The CDR3 region is CASSTQDRGESNQPQHF. The CDR3 nucleotides read TGTGCCAGCAGTACACAGGACAGGGGGGAGAGCAATCAGCCCCAGCATTTT.

The chain has TRBV6-5 and TRBJ1-2; D gene uncertain. The V end lost 4 bases, the J end lost 5 bases, and 8 bases lay between the germline ends. This CDR3 contains 12 residues. Germline V gene data show CDR1 as MNHEY and CDR2 as SVGAGI. As DNA, the CDR3 is TGTGCCAGCAGTTCCGTCCCGTATGGCTACACCTTC. Its translation is CASSSVPYGYTF.

This rearrangement joins TRBV29-1 to TRBJ1-2; TRBD1 is a possible D gene (6 bases). The length of the CDR3 is 13 residues. V lost 3 bases to trimming and J lost 2 bases, with 10 bases between them. Germline values: CDR1 SQVTM, CDR2 ANQGSEA. The chain's CDR3 is CSVDRGANYGYTF. The CDR3 DNA follows: TGCAGCGTTGACCGGGGGGCCAACTATGGCTACACCTTC.

This chain joins TRBV11-2 and TRBJ2-3, with unresolved D. This CDR3 is built from 14 residues. Trimming left V 1 base short and J 2 bases short, with 7 bases between. The germline gives CDR1 SGHAT, CDR2 FQNNGV. CDR3 DNA: TGTGCCAGCAGCTTAGTTCAGGACACAGATACGCAGTATTTT. It is translated as CASSLVQDTDTQYF.

The chain carries TRBV27 and TRBJ1-1; 7 nucleotides agree with TRBD1. The CDR3 has 14 residues. Germline loops: CDR1 MNHEY, CDR2 SMNVEV (reference sequence). With 6 bases clipped from V and 4 bases from J, the junction kept 8 bases outside the gene matches. CDR3 nucleotides: TGTGCCAGCAGCGAACGACAGGGTGGCACTGAAGCTTTCTTT. It specifies CASSERQGGTEAFF.

This chain uses TRBV3-1 (or the pseudogene TRBV3-2) with TRBJ1-1, with D hard to call. Per germline, CDR1 LGHDT and CDR2 YNNKEL (reference sequence). The CDR3 is 14 residues long. Trimming stripped 1 base from V and 0 bases from J, with 6 bases between. DNA of the CDR3: TGTGCCAGCAGCCAAGCCGGAGTGAACACTGAAGCTTTCTTT. Protein: CASSQAGVNTEAFF.

This clone was seen once. V and J are TRBV12-5 and TRBJ2-1; maybe TRBD2 (6 bases). Trimming pared 5 bases from V and 6 bases from J, leaving 8 bases between. The CDR3 contains 12 residues. Germline CDR1 is LGHNT and CDR2 is FRNRAP. The CDR3 sequence is CASGPRGNEQFF. The DNA of the CDR3 is TGTGCTAGTGGTCCGCGGGGCAATGAGCAGTTCTTC.

The chain joins TRBV25-1 to TRBJ2-7; TRBD1 might be the D (5 bases). Germline assignment: CDR1 MGHDK and CDR2 SYGVNS. Trimming removed 6 bases from V and 1 base from J, with 10 bases in between. The CDR3 runs to 13 residues. The CDR3 spells CASRDDRSYEQYF. The CDR3 DNA sequence: TGTGCCAGCAGGGATGACAGATCCTACGAGCAGTACTTC.

This chain connects TRBV5-5 to TRBJ2-7, with a tentative D call TRBD2 (6 bases). Trimming removed 4 bases from V and 3 bases from J, with 14 bases in between. This CDR3 region has 14 residues. Germline V gives CDR1 SGHKS, CDR2 YYEKEE (reference sequence). DNA of the CDR3: TGTGCCAGCAGCCTAGCGCCGCAGGGCTACGAGCAGTACGTC. It is translated as CASSLAPQGYEQYV.

On this clone itself: Other DNA sequences within the sample encode an identical CDR3. The gene calls are TRBV3-1 (or the pseudogene TRBV3-2) and TRBJ2-5; D is perhaps TRBD2 (6 bases). The V gene lost 3 bases and the J gene lost 7 bases, with 9 bases spanning the gap. Germline V lookup: CDR1 LGHDT, CDR2 YNNKEL (reference sequence). The CDR3 is 12 amino acids. For the CDR3, the DNA is TGTGCCAGCAGCCAGGGGGGTGGGACCCAGTACTTC. It specifies CASSQGGGTQYF.

V gene TRBV27 combines with J gene TRBJ1-1; D call uncertain. V was trimmed by 5 bases and J by 0 bases, leaving 16 bases between them. The V gene's germline CDR1 is MNHEY and CDR2 SMNVEV (reference sequence). The CDR3 is 16 residues long. In DNA, the CDR3 is TGTGCCAGCAGTCCCTCCTCAAACTTCTTGAACACTGAAGCTTTCTTT. It codes for CASSPSSNFLNTEAFF.

The genes are TRBV6-2 or TRBV6-3 and TRBJ2-2, with 7 positions matching TRBD2. CDR1 and CDR2 from the germline V gene are MNHEY and SVGEGT. The V and J ends lost 5 bases and 1 base, in that order; junction bases with no gene match: 4. The CDR3 has 15 residues. DNA for the CDR3: TGTGCCAGCAGTCTGACTAGCAGGAACACCGGGGAGCTGTTTTTT. Its translation is CASSLTSRNTGELFF.

The chain combines TRBV19 with TRBJ2-1; a possible D gene is TRBD2 (6 bases). The CDR3 covers 13 residues. Trimming shortened V by 3 bases and J by 7 bases, and 10 bases separated the two germline ends. The germline gives CDR1 LNHDA, CDR2 SQIVND (reference sequence). The CDR3 DNA reads as TGTGCCAGTAGTATGATGGGGAGGAATGAGCAGTTCTTC. Translated: CASSMMGRNEQFF.

The chain is built from TRBV28 and TRBJ2-5, with 12 bases lining up with TRBD2. CDR3 size: 14 residues. Germline V lookup: CDR1 MDHEN, CDR2 SYDVKM. The V segment lost 5 bases and the J segment 5 bases; nucleotides outside the gene matches: 3. The CDR3 DNA follows: TGTGCCAGCAGTCTAGCGGGAGGGCTGGAGACCCAGTACTTC. Protein: CASSLAGGLETQYF.

This chain connects TRBV7-8 to TRBJ2-2; TRBD2 agrees at 7 bases. The CDR3 runs 18 residues. CDR1 SGHVS and CDR2 FQNEAQ come from the germline V gene. Losses at the gene ends were 2 bases for V and 0 bases for J; bases not matched to a gene: 9. In DNA form, the CDR3 reads TGTGCCAGCAGCTTACCTCGGGGGAGGGGTTCGAACACCGGGGAGCTGTTTTTT. Translating it yields CASSLPRGRGSNTGELFF. The variable domain in full, with the rest retrieved from reference TRBV7-8 and TRBJ2-2, is GAGVSQSPRYKVAKRGQDVALRCDPISGHVSLFWYQQALGQGPEFLTYFQNEAQLDKSGLPSDRFFAERPEGSVSTLKIQRTQQEDSAVYLCASSLPRGRGSNTGELFFGEGSRLTVL.